These 27 T cell receptor beta chains originate from one sample sequenced in a study of T cells in Graves' hyperthyroidism and ophthalmopathy. It was RNA transcripts that yielded the amplified TCR beta CDR3 regions. The HTBI primer set was used in a first-round RT-PCR of the TCR CDR3. TCRdb analysed the multiplex PCR reads with MiXCR anew, one entry per CDR3 protein. Of about 400,000 distinct CDR3 sequences in the sample, approximately 14% were seen once. Sequenced: blood. These receptors were collected from a woman aged 18 to 35 with Graves' hyperthyroidism.

This clonotype was seen ten or more times. The chain has TRBV27 and TRBJ2-7, with 10 bases lining up with TRBD2. The junction had 6 bases not matched to a gene; V was cut back by 5 bases and J by 2 bases. The germline V gene encodes CDR1 MNHEY and CDR2 SMNVEV (reference sequence). This CDR3 has 15 residues. CDR3 amino acids: CASSLAGVGTYEQYF. The CDR3 DNA is TGTGCCAGCAGTCTAGCGGGAGTAGGGACCTACGAGCAGTACTTC.

The V gene is TRBV10-3, the J gene TRBJ1-3; 7 bases are a match to TRBD1. There are 13 residues in the CDR3. The germline gives CDR1 ENHRY, CDR2 SYGVKD. V lost 6 bases to trimming and J lost 4 bases; unmatched junction nucleotides: 3. Here the CDR3 reads CAIRGTEGNTIYF. CDR3 sequence (DNA): TGTGCCATCAGGGGGACAGAGGGAAACACCATATATTTT.

This clonotype was observed a few times. This chain links TRBV4-1 with TRBJ2-7; 9 nucleotides line up with TRBD1. CDR3 length: 22 residues. With 3 bases clipped from V and 4 bases from J, the junction kept 28 bases outside the gene matches. Germline V gene data show CDR1 as MGHRA and CDR2 as YSYEKL. The CDR3 region is CASSHPSTQGQGMLVSRYEQYF. DNA for the CDR3: TGCGCCAGCAGCCACCCGAGTACTCAAGGACAGGGGATGCTCGTAAGCCGGTACGAGCAGTACTTC.

This clonotype was observed at least ten times. CDR3: CASRPWGGQPYGYTF. CDR3 sequence (DNA): TGTGCCAGCAGACCCTGGGGGGGACAGCCATATGGCTACACCTTC. The V call is TRBV5-6, the J call TRBJ1-2; 7 bases agree with TRBD1. Germline V gene data show CDR1 as SGHDT and CDR2 as YYEEEE. The trim removed 5 bases at V and 5 bases at J, leaving 12 bases unmatched. The CDR3 is 15 amino acids.

This clonotype was counted between two and nine times. The rearrangement links TRBV6-1 to TRBJ2-7; D may be TRBD1 (5 bases). Germline V lookup: CDR1 MNHNS, CDR2 SASEGT. The CDR3 is made up of 16 amino acids. V shed 3 bases and J shed 3 bases, with 18 bases lying between them. CDR3 loop: CASSEYIGQGHYEQYF. CDR3 bases: TGTGCCAGCAGTGAGTATATCGGACAAGGGCACTACGAGCAGTACTTC.

In its sample, this clonotype was seen many times. The chain couples TRBV20-1 to TRBJ2-1; D is possibly TRBD1 or TRBD2 (6 bases each). The CDR3 spans 13 residues. CDR1 is DFQATT, CDR2 SNEGSKA, per germline (reference sequence). Between the trimmed V and J ends, which lost 1 base and 5 bases, there was a span of 9 bases. CDR3 sequence reads: CSARARGDNEQFF. As DNA, the CDR3 is TGCAGTGCTAGAGCAAGGGGGGACAATGAGCAGTTCTTC.

The chain carries TRBV12-3 or TRBV12-4 and TRBJ1-1, with 7 bases matching TRBD1. This CDR3 is 13 amino acids long. Losses at the gene ends were 6 bases for V and 4 bases for J; bases not matched to a gene: 5. The CDR3 here is CASRATGFTEAFF. CDR3 nucleotides: TGTGCCAGCAGGGCGACAGGGTTCACTGAAGCTTTCTTT.

The chain uses TRBV5-8 and TRBJ1-1; tentative D call: TRBD1 (5 bases). The length of the CDR3 is 14 residues. The ends were cut back, 6 bases at V and 3 bases at J, with 15 bases in the middle. The germline gives CDR1 SGHTS, CDR2 YDEGEE. CDR3 sequence: CASTRGMGDTEAFF. The CDR3 DNA sequence: TGTGCCAGCACCAGAGGGATGGGGGACACTGAAGCTTTCTTT.

This clonotype came up many times. This chain links TRBV19 with TRBJ1-1, with 7 bases aligning to TRBD1. V shed 0 bases, J shed 3 bases, and the junction held 7 bases outside the gene matches. The CDR3 contains 16 residues. Germline V gives CDR1 LNHDA, CDR2 SQIVND (reference sequence). CDR3 coding DNA: TGTGCCAGTAGTATAGATCAGGGACAGACACACACTGAAGCTTTCTTT. Translating it yields CASSIDQGQTHTEAFF.

Only a few counts were recorded for this clonotype. The chain combines TRBV9 with TRBJ2-7; TRBD1 matches at 10 bases. CDR3 length: 16 residues. The germline V gene has CDR1 SGDLS and CDR2 YYNGEE. Trimming at V came to 4 bases and at J to 6 bases, leaving 13 bases not matched to a gene. The CDR3 loop is CASSPQEGQGMGEQYF. CDR3 DNA sequence: TGTGCCAGCAGCCCCCAGGAGGGACAGGGGATGGGCGAGCAGTACTTC.

J is TRBJ1-5 and V is TRBV19, with D perhaps TRBD1 (5 bases). The ends were cut back, 6 bases at V and 8 bases at J, with 20 bases in the middle. CDR1 and CDR2 from the germline V gene are LNHDA and SQIVND (reference sequence). This CDR3 has 15 residues. CDR3 amino acids: CASRSQGRLREPQHF. CDR3 coding DNA: TGTGCCAGTAGATCGCAGGGCCGATTAAGGGAGCCCCAGCATTTT.

This clonotype was seen many times. This rearrangement joins TRBV20-1 to TRBJ2-1, with D perhaps matching TRBD2 (5 bases). V lost 4 bases and J 12 bases, leaving 16 bases between the germline ends. CDR1 and CDR2 (germline): DFQATT, SNEGSKA (reference sequence). There are 12 residues in the CDR3. The CDR3 DNA reads TGCAGTGCTATTGCGGGTTCCTCGGGGCAGTTCTTC. It translates to CSAIAGSSGQFF.

As to this clonotype: Just one base apart from a much larger clone, this may be a read error. The CDR3 DNA is TGTGCCAGTAGCAGCGGGACTAGCTGTAAAAGAGAGCAGTACTTC. It is translated as CASSSGTSCKREQYF. This chain joins TRBV19 and TRBJ2-5; 9 bases agree with TRBD2. This CDR3 contains 15 residues. Germline assignment: CDR1 LNHDA and CDR2 SQIVND (reference sequence). V shed 6 bases, J shed 11 bases, and the junction held 16 bases outside the gene matches.

In its sample, this clonotype was seen many times. V usage is TRBV7-8 and J usage is TRBJ2-7, with TRBD1 as a possible D gene (5 bases). Germline assignment: CDR1 SGHVS and CDR2 FQNEAQ. The CDR3 length is 14 residues. V was shortened by 4 bases and J by 0 bases, with 10 bases between the two germline ends. CDR3 in amino acids: CASSYRQSSYEQYF. CDR3 DNA sequence: TGTGCCAGCAGCTACCGACAGAGCTCCTACGAGCAGTACTTC.

This chain connects TRBV7-2 to TRBJ1-1; D uncertain. V lost 3 bases, J lost 4 bases, and 9 bases lay in between. This CDR3 has 13 amino acids. CDR1 is SGHTA and CDR2 is FQGNSA in the germline V gene. CDR3 sequence reads: CASSFSQATEAFF. CDR3 coding DNA: TGTGCCAGCAGCTTTTCTCAGGCCACTGAAGCTTTCTTT.

This clonotype was detected ten times or more. The V gene is TRBV7-8, the J gene TRBJ2-7, with a tentative D call TRBD2 (6 bases). The germline CDR1 and CDR2 sequences are SGHVS and FQNEAQ. CDR3 size: 16 residues. V lost 5 bases, J lost 6 bases, and 23 bases lay in between. The CDR3 DNA is TGTGCCAGCAGCCAAAGCCCTGTCGCGGGGCCGGCCGAGCAGTACTTC. Protein: CASSQSPVAGPAEQYF.

Many counts were recorded for this clonotype. The V gene is TRBV6-1, the J gene TRBJ2-7, with 8 bases that match TRBD2. V trimming: 5 bases; J trimming: 2 bases; junction bases outside the gene matches: 5. The CDR3 is made up of 14 amino acids. Germline V gene lookup returns CDR1 MNHNS and CDR2 SASEGT. CDR3 amino acids: CASSPPGGPYEQYF. For the CDR3, the DNA is TGTGCCAGCAGTCCCCCGGGGGGGCCCTACGAGCAGTACTTC.

This clonotype was counted ten times or more. The chain couples TRBV7-2 to TRBJ2-1; D uncertain. Per germline, CDR1 SGHTA and CDR2 FQGNSA. Trimming took 1 base from V and 4 from J, leaving 11 bases between them. This CDR3 has 15 residues. The CDR3 bases are TGTGCCAGCAGCTTAGTGGGCGGACGGTACAATGAGCAGTTCTTC. Amino acid sequence: CASSLVGGRYNEQFF.

This clonotype has at least ten counts. V gene TRBV7-6 combines with J gene TRBJ2-5, with 8 nucleotides matching TRBD1. CDR1 is SGHVS and CDR2 is FNYEAQ in the germline V gene. The J segment lost 1 base and the V segment lost 4 bases, leaving 2 bases of the junction unmatched. The length of the CDR3 is 14 residues. The CDR3 bases are TGTGCCAGCAGCTGGACAGGGCCCCAAGAGACCCAGTACTTC. This translates into CASSWTGPQETQYF.

This clonotype has ten or more counts. The chain employs TRBV5-1 and TRBJ2-7; 7 bases align to TRBD2. V was clipped by 4 bases and J by 5 bases; unmatched bases: 3. The CDR3 spans 12 residues. CDR1 and CDR2 (germline): SGHRS, YFSETQ. The CDR3 reads CASSRTSNEQYF. The CDR3, as DNA: TGCGCCAGCAGCCGGACTAGTAACGAGCAGTACTTC.

This clonotype was found many times. V usage is TRBV11-2 and J usage is TRBJ2-2; TRBD1 agrees at 7 bases. The CDR3 is 16 residues long. Trimming removed 5 bases from V and 5 bases from J; junction bases left unmatched: 11. Germline values: CDR1 SGHAT, CDR2 FQNNGV. CDR3 DNA: TGTGCCAGCAGCCCTGACCGACAGGGACGGACCGGGGAGCTGTTTTTT. It encodes CASSPDRQGRTGELFF.

This clonotype was detected ten times or more. CDR3 residues: CSAGQGGGETQYF. CDR3 DNA: TGCAGTGCTGGACAGGGAGGGGGAGAGACCCAGTACTTC. V is TRBV20-1 and J is TRBJ2-5; perhaps TRBD1 as D (8 bases). The CDR3 contains 13 residues. CDR1 is DFQATT, CDR2 SNEGSKA, per germline (reference sequence). The ends were cut back, 5 bases at V and 4 bases at J, with 14 bases in the middle.

This clonotype was picked up many times. J is TRBJ1-4 and V is TRBV10-3; TRBD1 matches at 8 bases. J lost 8 bases, V lost 5 bases, and 4 bases had no gene match. The CDR3 totals 13 residues. CDR1 ENHRY and CDR2 SYGVKD come from the germline V gene. This chain's CDR3 is CAISPGQAEKLFF. The CDR3 DNA follows: TGTGCCATCAGTCCGGGACAGGCGGAAAAACTGTTTTTT.

The rearrangement links TRBV7-3 to TRBJ2-1; 9 positions agree with TRBD2. Trimming at V came to 0 bases and at J to 4 bases, leaving 4 bases not matched to a gene. The CDR3 loop spans 16 amino acids. Germline V gives CDR1 SGHTA, CDR2 FQGTGA. CDR3 amino acids: CASSLTKREAYNEQFF. Written as DNA, the CDR3 is TGTGCCAGCAGCTTAACGAAGCGGGAGGCTTACAATGAGCAGTTCTTC. Variable domain in full (rest from reference TRBV7-3 and TRBJ2-1): GAGVSQTPSNKVTEKGKYVELRCDPISGHTALYWYRQSLGQGPEFLIYFQGTGAADDSGLPNDRFFAVRPEGSVSTLKIQRTERGDSAVYLCASSLTKREAYNEQFFGPGTRLTVL.

This clonotype has at least ten counts. J is TRBJ2-3 and V is TRBV10-2; no clear D gene. The CDR3 contains 16 residues. The V gene's germline CDR1 is WSHSY and CDR2 SAAADI. V gave up 3 bases and J gave up 0 bases, with 13 bases separating them. CDR3 DNA: TGCGCCAGCAGTGACATGGGCTCGCCTAGCACAGATACGCAGTATTTT. Translated: CASSDMGSPSTDTQYF.

This clonotype showed up many times. V usage is TRBV7-6 and J usage is TRBJ2-3; the D gene is possibly TRBD2 (5 bases). CDR1 is SGHVS, CDR2 FNYEAQ, per germline. The V end lost 6 bases, the J end lost 0 bases, and 16 bases lay between the germline ends. This CDR3 spans 16 amino acids. The CDR3 is CASSRVGVSSTDTQYF. DNA of the CDR3: TGTGCCAGCAGTCGCGTCGGGGTATCTAGCACAGATACGCAGTATTTT.

This clonotype was observed a few times. This chain links TRBV5-4 with TRBJ1-6, with D perhaps TRBD1 (5 bases). The CDR3 extends over 15 amino acids. Trimming cost V 2 bases and J 6 bases, with 12 bases left between them. Germline V gene lookup returns CDR1 SGHNT and CDR2 YYREEE (reference sequence). The CDR3 reads CASSLSGRRNSPLHF. The CDR3 DNA sequence: TGTGCCAGCAGCTTATCGGGACGCCGTAATTCACCCCTCCACTTT.